Below are 30 T cell receptor beta chains sequenced from a single sample in a study of cytomegalovirus exposure and HLA in healthy donors. The PCR employed 60 Vbeta primers together with 13 Jbeta primers. Profiling relied on immunoSEQ multiplex PCR, and the TCRdb table lists in-frame clones only, not all of them. The data contain some 120,000 clones, about 8.5% of them seen just once; the ten biggest clones take up 5.5%. The specimen sequenced was PBMCs. These receptors all come from a man in his forties in good health and CMV-seronegative.

The chain links TRBV6-5 to TRBJ1-1; TRBD1 is a possible D gene (5 bases). V was clipped by 6 bases and J by 8 bases, with 16 bases between them. The CDR3 consists of 13 residues. In germline, CDR1 is MNHEY, CDR2 SVGAGI. CDR3 coding DNA: TGTGCCAGCAGGGTACCAGGGCGCCGAGAAGCTTTCTTT. The encoded protein is CASRVPGRREAFF.

The rearrangement joins TRBV27 to TRBJ1-6; D ambiguous. The CDR3 has 13 amino acids. Trimming stripped 3 bases from V and 7 bases from J, with 7 bases between. Germline CDR1 is MNHEY and CDR2 is SMNVEV (reference sequence). CDR3 coding DNA: TGTGCCAGCAGTTTCCAGACAAATTCACCCCTCCACTTT. Protein: CASSFQTNSPLHF.

This clone has more than one count but fewer than ten. This chain joins TRBV2 and TRBJ2-7; D possibly corresponds to TRBD1 (5 bases). V lost 3 bases and J lost 4, with 10 bases in between. CDR1 and CDR2 (germline): SNHLY, FYNNEI. The CDR3 runs 13 residues. CDR3 loop: CASSDGDSYEQYF. CDR3 nucleotides: TGTGCCAGCAGTGACGGTGACAGTTACGAGCAGTACTTC.

This clone was observed a handful of times. The gene calls are TRBV2 and TRBJ1-3, with 12 bases fitting TRBD1. Germline CDR1 reads SNHLY; CDR2 reads FYNNEI. The CDR3 sequence is 16 residues long. After removal of 8 bases from V and 0 bases from J, the junction contained 5 bases not matched to a gene. CDR3 sequence: CASRDRGQDSGNTIYF. CDR3 nucleotide sequence: TGTGCCAGCCGGGACAGGGGGCAAGACTCTGGAAACACCATATATTTT.

The V gene is TRBV6-4, the J gene TRBJ1-2, with D maybe TRBD1 (5 bases). CDR3 size: 11 residues. V gave up 6 bases and J gave up 4 bases, with 6 bases separating them. Germline V gene sequence: CDR1 MRHNA, CDR2 SNTAGT. The CDR3 loop is CASRGPYGYTF. CDR3 coding DNA: TGTGCCAGCAGGGGGCCCTATGGCTACACCTTC.

This chain links TRBV4-1 with TRBJ1-1; D remains ambiguous. Between the trimmed V and J ends, which lost 3 bases and 7 bases, there was a span of 9 bases. The CDR3 spans 12 residues. Per the germline V gene, CDR1 is MGHRA and CDR2 is YSYEKL. CDR3 nucleotide sequence: TGCGCCAGCAGCCACCCTGGGCGTGAAGCTTTCTTT. Its translation is CASSHPGREAFF.

The V call is TRBV19, the J call TRBJ2-1; TRBD2 agrees at 9 bases. CDR3 length equals 15 residues. After removal of 3 bases from V and 5 bases from J, the junction contained 5 bases not matched to a gene. Germline values: CDR1 LNHDA, CDR2 SQIVND (reference sequence). CDR3 loop: CASSIAASGDNEQFF. In DNA form, the CDR3 reads TGTGCCAGTAGTATCGCGGCTAGCGGGGACAATGAGCAGTTCTTC.

This rearrangement joins TRBV7-6 to TRBJ1-2, with D tentatively TRBD1 (5 bases). V was cut by 1 base and J by 5 bases, with 17 bases left in between. The CDR3 has 16 residues. From germline, CDR1 is SGHVS and CDR2 FNYEAQ. This chain's CDR3 is CASSLGGTKYPYGYTF. The CDR3 DNA follows: TGTGCCAGCAGCTTAGGGGGGACTAAATATCCATATGGCTACACCTTC.

The chain combines TRBV5-1 with TRBJ1-6; the match to TRBD1 covers 8 bases. Per germline, CDR1 SGHRS and CDR2 YFSETQ. The J segment lost 7 bases and the V segment lost 4 bases, leaving 7 bases of the junction unmatched. There are 15 residues in the CDR3. Here the CDR3 reads CASSKDRAGNSPLHF. CDR3 sequence (DNA): TGCGCCAGCAGCAAGGACAGGGCCGGGAATTCACCCCTCCACTTT.

A few counts support this clone. This chain joins TRBV10-3 and TRBJ2-3; 11 bases are a match to TRBD2. The CDR3 covers 15 residues. With V trimmed by 1 base and J by 4 bases, 1 base remained unmatched. Germline V lookup: CDR1 ENHRY, CDR2 SYGVKD. The CDR3: CAISEYSGRADTQYF. The DNA for the CDR3 is TGTGCCATCAGTGAGTATAGCGGGAGGGCAGATACGCAGTATTTT.

This clone was recorded a few times. This chain joins TRBV25-1 and TRBJ1-2, with 9 bases lining up with TRBD1. Germline V lookup: CDR1 MGHDK, CDR2 SYGVNS. The CDR3 runs to 15 residues. The V and J ends lost 5 bases and 5 bases, in that order; junction bases with no gene match: 9. The CDR3: CASSRPGTGQYGYTF. The CDR3 DNA follows: TGTGCCAGCAGTCGCCCCGGGACAGGGCAATATGGCTACACCTTC.

This clone was found a few times. The chain employs TRBV5-1 and TRBJ2-3, with 13 bases that match TRBD2. J lost 0 bases, V lost 4 bases, and 11 bases had no gene match. This CDR3 has 19 residues. Germline values: CDR1 SGHRS, CDR2 YFSETQ. The chain's CDR3 is CASSQTSGGQPTSTDTQYF. In nucleotides, the CDR3 is TGCGCCAGCAGCCAGACTAGCGGGGGGCAGCCCACTAGCACAGATACGCAGTATTTT.

The V call is TRBV7-9, the J call TRBJ2-5; D perhaps matches TRBD2 (6 bases). The germline V and J ends were trimmed by 3 bases and 5 bases, with 16 bases remaining between them. Germline values: CDR1 SEHNR, CDR2 FQNEAQ (reference sequence). The CDR3 has 15 residues. The CDR3 nucleotides are TGTGCCAGCAGCTTGGCCCTTGACAGCGGGGAGACCCAGTACTTC. Its protein is CASSLALDSGETQYF. The full variable domain, completed using reference TRBV7-9 and TRBJ2-5, is DTGVSQNPRHKITKRGQNVTFRCDPISEHNRLYWYRQTLGQGPEFLTYFQNEAQLEKSRLLSDRFSAERPKGSFSTLEIQRTEQGDSAMYLCASSLALDSGETQYFGPGTRLLVL.

The sample holds a few counts of this clone. The V gene is TRBV30, the J gene TRBJ2-2; D perhaps matches TRBD2 (6 bases). CDR3 size: 13 residues. Trimming cost V 1 base and J 6 bases, with 9 bases left between them. CDR1 and CDR2 from the germline V gene are GTSNPN and SVGIG (reference sequence). The CDR3 loop is CAWSASGAGELFF. CDR3 DNA sequence: TGTGCCTGGAGTGCTTCGGGGGCCGGGGAGCTGTTTTTT.

The chain couples TRBV29-1 to TRBJ2-1; weak D call: TRBD1 (6 bases). Trimming stripped 1 base from V and 5 bases from J, with 18 bases between. Germline loops: CDR1 SQVTM, CDR2 ANQGSEA. The CDR3 has 16 amino acids. The CDR3 DNA reads as TGCAGCGTTGAAGGCTTCTACAGGGCGATCCACAATGAGCAGTTCTTC. Its translation: CSVEGFYRAIHNEQFF.

A few counts support this clone. The V and J genes are TRBV10-1 and TRBJ2-7, with D unclear. Germline V gene lookup returns CDR1 WNHNN and CDR2 SYGVQD (reference sequence). The CDR3 sequence is 11 residues long. V lost 2 bases, J lost 7 bases, and 6 bases lay in between. CDR3 DNA sequence: TGCGCCAGCAGTGAGGGAGCTGAGCAGTACTTC. Residues: CASSEGAEQYF.

V usage is TRBV28 and J usage is TRBJ1-5; no definite D call. The length of the CDR3 is 15 residues. Per the germline V gene, CDR1 is MDHEN and CDR2 is SYDVKM. V was shortened by 6 bases and J by 3 bases, with 15 bases between the two germline ends. CDR3 sequence reads: CASSWVTEDNQPQHF. For the CDR3, the DNA is TGTGCCAGCAGCTGGGTGACGGAGGACAATCAGCCCCAGCATTTT.

This chain joins TRBV5-6 and TRBJ1-2, with 7 bases fitting TRBD1. V dropped 4 bases and J dropped 7; count of bases not matched to a gene: 4. Germline V gene lookup returns CDR1 SGHDT and CDR2 YYEEEE. The CDR3 is 12 amino acids. CDR3 in DNA: TGTGCCAGCAGCGTCGGACAGGTTGGCTACACCTTC. This encodes CASSVGQVGYTF.

There are a few counts of this clone. This chain joins TRBV4-1 and TRBJ1-1; 8 nucleotides match TRBD1. This CDR3 spans 14 amino acids. Losses at the gene ends were 3 bases for V and 4 bases for J; bases not matched to a gene: 4. Germline CDR1 reads MGHRA; CDR2 reads YSYEKL. CDR3 sequence reads: CASSQIGTGTEAFF. In DNA form, the CDR3 reads TGCGCCAGCAGCCAGATAGGGACAGGCACTGAAGCTTTCTTT.

V usage is TRBV9 and J usage is TRBJ1-1, with 10 positions matching TRBD1. Trimming cost V 2 bases and J 0 bases; bases outside gene matches: 4. The CDR3 is made up of 16 amino acids. Germline CDR1 and CDR2: SGDLS and YYNGEE. CDR3 region: CASSVGTGVVNTEAFF. As DNA, the CDR3 is TGTGCCAGCAGCGTTGGGACAGGGGTCGTGAACACTGAAGCTTTCTTT.

This clone has more than one count but fewer than ten. The chain recombines TRBV19 with TRBJ2-7, with 12 nucleotides matching TRBD1. Germline assignment: CDR1 LNHDA and CDR2 SQIVND (reference sequence). The CDR3 extends over 16 amino acids. V was pared by 4 bases and J by 5 bases, with 9 bases of the junction left unmatched. Here the CDR3 DNA reads TGTGCCAGTAGTAACCTGCCCGGGACAGGGGGCAACGAGCAGTACTTC. Translation: CASSNLPGTGGNEQYF.

This clone was observed a handful of times. The genes are TRBV4-3 and TRBJ1-2; possibly TRBD1 for D (6 bases). The CDR3 length is 16 residues. Germline values: CDR1 LGHNA, CDR2 YSLEER. Trimming shortened V by 0 bases and J by 7 bases, and 18 bases separated the two germline ends. CDR3 nucleotide sequence: TGCGCCAGCAGCCAAGATTTCGATCGGGGGGCAAGTGGCTACACCTTC. Translating gives CASSQDFDRGASGYTF.

This clone was picked up a small number of times. The genes are TRBV19 and TRBJ1-5; 7 bases fit TRBD1. Germline values: CDR1 LNHDA, CDR2 SQIVND (reference sequence). With V trimmed by 7 bases and J by 4 bases, 10 bases remained unmatched. CDR3 size: 15 residues. CDR3 coding DNA: TGTGCCAGTACCTTTATGACAGGGTCGAATCAGCCCCAGCATTTT. Its protein is CASTFMTGSNQPQHF.

The chain joins TRBV7-9 to TRBJ2-7, with D possibly matching TRBD1 (6 bases). Looked up from germline, CDR1 is SEHNR and CDR2 is FQNEAQ (reference sequence). This CDR3 comprises 13 residues. Trimming took 1 base from V and 5 from J, leaving 9 bases between them. This CDR3 reads CASSLEGDHEQYF. CDR3 coding DNA: TGTGCCAGCAGCTTAGAGGGGGACCACGAGCAGTACTTC.

Only a few counts were recorded for this clone. The V gene is TRBV7-2, the J gene TRBJ2-7; D is unclear. This CDR3 contains 16 residues. Germline values: CDR1 SGHTA, CDR2 FQGNSA. Between the trimmed V and J ends, which lost 4 bases and 2 bases, there was a span of 18 bases. The CDR3, as DNA: TGTGCCAGCAGCTCGGCTTGGTCAGGTAGTCCCTACGAGCAGTACTTC. Its protein product is CASSSAWSGSPYEQYF.

The chain is built from TRBV28 and TRBJ1-4; 8 bases fit TRBD1. Germline V lookup: CDR1 MDHEN, CDR2 SYDVKM. The V segment lost 5 bases and the J segment 7 bases; nucleotides outside the gene matches: 9. The CDR3 is made up of 15 amino acids. CDR3 protein: CASSPHRGRSEKLFF. CDR3 DNA: TGTGCCAGCAGTCCTCACAGGGGGAGGAGTGAAAAACTGTTTTTT.

V and J are TRBV5-6 and TRBJ1-6; unclear D gene. The CDR3 totals 16 residues. The germline gives CDR1 SGHDT, CDR2 YYEEEE. V lost 0 bases to trimming and J lost 0 bases, with 7 bases between them. CDR3 region: CASSLEGSSYNSPLHF. Here the CDR3 DNA reads TGTGCCAGCAGCTTGGAAGGGAGCTCCTATAATTCACCCCTCCACTTT.

This chain joins TRBV7-8 and TRBJ2-4; 9 nucleotides match TRBD2. J gave up 0 bases and V 2 bases, and 5 bases lay outside the gene matches. The length of the CDR3 is 17 residues. CDR1 is SGHVS, CDR2 FQNEAQ, per germline. The CDR3 DNA follows: TGTGCCAGCAGCTTAAAGCGGGGGGTTCCAGCCAAAAACATTCAGTACTTC. It encodes CASSLKRGVPAKNIQYF.

This clone has more than one count but fewer than ten. The gene calls are TRBV5-1 and TRBJ2-1; 7 bases are shared with TRBD2. Germline loops: CDR1 SGHRS, CDR2 YFSETQ. This CDR3 has 14 amino acids. Trimming cost V 1 base and J 4 bases; bases outside gene matches: 2. The CDR3 loop reads CASSLTGGYNEQFF. As DNA, the CDR3 is TGCGCCAGCAGCTTGACGGGGGGATACAATGAGCAGTTCTTC.

This clone was counted between two and nine times. This sequence joins TRBV5-4 and TRBJ2-3, with a weak D call TRBD2 (6 bases). Deletions cut 0 bases from V and 6 bases from J, with 11 bases between. This CDR3 region has 14 residues. Looked up from germline, CDR1 is SGHNT and CDR2 is YYREEE (reference sequence). The CDR3 protein is CASSLGTGRDTQYF. DNA of the CDR3: TGTGCCAGCAGCTTGGGGACGGGGAGGGATACGCAGTATTTT.